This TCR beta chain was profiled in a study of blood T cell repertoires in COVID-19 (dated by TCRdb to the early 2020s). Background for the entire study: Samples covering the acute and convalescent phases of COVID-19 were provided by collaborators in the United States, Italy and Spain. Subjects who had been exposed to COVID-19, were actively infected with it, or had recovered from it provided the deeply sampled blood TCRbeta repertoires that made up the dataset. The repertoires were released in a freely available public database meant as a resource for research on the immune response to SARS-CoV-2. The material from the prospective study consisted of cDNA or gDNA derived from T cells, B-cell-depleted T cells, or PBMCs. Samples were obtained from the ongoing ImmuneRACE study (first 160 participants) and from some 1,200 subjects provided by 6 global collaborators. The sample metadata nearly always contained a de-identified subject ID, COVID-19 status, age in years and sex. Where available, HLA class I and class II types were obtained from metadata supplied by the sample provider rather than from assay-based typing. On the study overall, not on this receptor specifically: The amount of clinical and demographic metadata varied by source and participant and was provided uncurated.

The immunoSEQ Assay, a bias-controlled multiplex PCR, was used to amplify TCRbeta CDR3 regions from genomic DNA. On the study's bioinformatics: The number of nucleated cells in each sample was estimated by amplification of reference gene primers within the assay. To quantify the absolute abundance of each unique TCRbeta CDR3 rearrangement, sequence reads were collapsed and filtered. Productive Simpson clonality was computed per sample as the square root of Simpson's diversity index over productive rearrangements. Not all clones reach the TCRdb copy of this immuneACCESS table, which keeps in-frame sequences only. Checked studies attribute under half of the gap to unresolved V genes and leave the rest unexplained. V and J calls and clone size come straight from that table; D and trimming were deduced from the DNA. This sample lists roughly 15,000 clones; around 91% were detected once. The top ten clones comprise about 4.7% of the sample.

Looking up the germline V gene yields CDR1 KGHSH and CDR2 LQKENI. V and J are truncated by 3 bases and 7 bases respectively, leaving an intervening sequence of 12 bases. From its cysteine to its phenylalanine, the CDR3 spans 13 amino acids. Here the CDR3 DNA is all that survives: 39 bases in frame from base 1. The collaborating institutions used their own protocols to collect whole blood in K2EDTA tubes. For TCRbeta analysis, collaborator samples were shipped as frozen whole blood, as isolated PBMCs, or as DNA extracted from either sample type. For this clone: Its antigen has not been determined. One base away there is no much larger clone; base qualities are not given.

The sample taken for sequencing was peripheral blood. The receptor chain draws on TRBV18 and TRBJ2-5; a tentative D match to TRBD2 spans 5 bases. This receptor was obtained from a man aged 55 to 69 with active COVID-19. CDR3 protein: CASSPRAGGTQYF. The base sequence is TGTGCCAGCTCACCGAGGGCCGGCGGGACCCAGTACTTC.